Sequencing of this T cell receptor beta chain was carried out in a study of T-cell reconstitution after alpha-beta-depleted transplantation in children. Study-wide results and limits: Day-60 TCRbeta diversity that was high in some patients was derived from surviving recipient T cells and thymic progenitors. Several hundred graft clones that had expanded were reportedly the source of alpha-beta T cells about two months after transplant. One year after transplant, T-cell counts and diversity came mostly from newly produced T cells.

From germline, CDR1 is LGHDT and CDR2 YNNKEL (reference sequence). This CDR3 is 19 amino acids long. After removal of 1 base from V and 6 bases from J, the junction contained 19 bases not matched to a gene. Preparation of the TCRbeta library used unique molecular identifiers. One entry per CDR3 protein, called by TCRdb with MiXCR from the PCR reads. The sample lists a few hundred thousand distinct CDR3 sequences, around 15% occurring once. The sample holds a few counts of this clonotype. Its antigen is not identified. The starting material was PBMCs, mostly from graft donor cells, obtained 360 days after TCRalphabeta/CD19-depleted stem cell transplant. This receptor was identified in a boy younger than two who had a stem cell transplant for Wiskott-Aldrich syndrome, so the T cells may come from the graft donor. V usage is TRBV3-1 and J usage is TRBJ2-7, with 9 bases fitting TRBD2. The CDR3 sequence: CASSQVTVETGTSTREQYF. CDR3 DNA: TGTGCCAGCAGCCAAGTAACAGTCGAAACCGGGACTAGCACTCGCGAGCAGTACTTC.